Listed here are 25 T cell receptor beta chains from one sample, sequenced in a study of spatial heterogeneity in lung cancer. A single record per CDR3 protein comes from TCRdb applying MiXCR to the 5' RACE reads. Of 39,000 or so distinct CDR3 sequences listed, around 7.5% are singletons. As to time point: sample taken at primary tumor resection. Sequencing of whole RNA from tumor, nontumor lung or frozen PBMC involved no sorting. The source material was PBMCs, sampled at surgery. The source is a male donor with early-stage non-small cell lung cancer.

This clonotype turned up a few times. The genes are TRBV6-6 and TRBJ1-6, with 7 positions matching TRBD1. CDR3 size: 15 residues. V shed 1 base and J 7 bases; nucleotides not matched to a gene: 4. Looked up from germline, CDR1 is MNHNY and CDR2 is SVGAGI (reference sequence). The DNA for the CDR3 is TGTGCCAGCAGTTACTTCCAGGGGGAGAATTCACCCCTCCACTTT. It codes for CASSYFQGENSPLHF.

This clonotype showed up many times. The chain employs TRBV7-2 and TRBJ2-3; the D gene is possibly TRBD1 (5 bases). Germline V gene lookup returns CDR1 SGHTA and CDR2 FQGNSA. Deletions cut 7 bases from V and 9 bases from J, with 14 bases between. This CDR3 is built from 12 residues. The CDR3 is CASTSLRQTQYF. CDR3 bases: TGTGCCAGCACCTCGCTTAGACAGACGCAGTATTTT. The full variable domain, completed using reference TRBV7-2 and TRBJ2-3, is GAGVSQSPSNKVTEKGKDVELRCDPISGHTALYWYRQSLGQGLEFLIYFQGNSAPDKSGLPSDRFSAERTGGSVSTLTIQRTQQEDSAVYLCASTSLRQTQYFGPGTRLTVL.

This clonotype was found many times. CDR3 in DNA: TGTGCCAGCAGTTTACAACTAGCGGGAGTATTAAGCACCGGGGAGCTGTTTTTT. Protein: CASSLQLAGVLSTGELFF. The chain has TRBV12-3 or TRBV12-4 and TRBJ2-2, with 11 bases lining up with TRBD2. The CDR3 has 18 amino acids. The V segment lost 2 bases and the J segment 4 bases; nucleotides outside the gene matches: 9.

This clonotype was detected only a few times. The chain employs TRBV20-1 and TRBJ2-1, with 10 bases lining up with TRBD2. Germline V gene lookup returns CDR1 DFQATT and CDR2 SNEGSKA (reference sequence). V lost 4 bases to trimming and J lost 4 bases; unmatched junction nucleotides: 4. CDR3 length: 14 amino acids. For the CDR3, the DNA is TGCAGTGCTAATGGACTAGCGGTGTACAATGAGCAGTTCTTC. Protein product: CSANGLAVYNEQFF.

This clonotype turned up a few times. The J gene is TRBJ1-1, the V gene TRBV7-3, with unresolved D. Germline CDR1 and CDR2: SGHTA and FQGTGA. Trimming left V 5 bases short and J 4 bases short, with 14 bases between. The CDR3 length is 14 residues. Here the CDR3 reads CASSGMGVSTEAFF. The DNA of the CDR3 is TGTGCCAGCAGCGGGATGGGAGTTTCCACTGAAGCTTTCTTT.

This clonotype came up a few times. V is TRBV6-6 and J is TRBJ2-1; 7 nucleotides line up with TRBD2. The V gene end was trimmed by 5 bases and the J gene end by 8 bases; junction bases not matched to a gene: 6. Germline-derived CDR1 and CDR2 are MNHNY and SVGAGI (reference sequence). The CDR3 is 13 amino acids. CDR3 in amino acids: CASSPYLADEQFF. The CDR3 coding sequence is TGTGCCAGCAGTCCATATCTAGCGGATGAGCAGTTCTTC.

J is TRBJ1-5 and V is TRBV6-1, with 7 bases aligning to TRBD1. V lost 5 bases, J lost 2 bases, and 6 bases stayed unmatched. Germline V CDR1 and CDR2: MNHNS, SASEGT. This CDR3 has 15 residues. As DNA, the CDR3 is TGTGCCAGCAGTTTAGGACAGGCCGGCAATCAGCCCCAGCATTTT. Translating gives CASSLGQAGNQPQHF.

In this sample, this clonotype turned up many times. The chain is built from TRBV12-3 or TRBV12-4 and TRBJ2-3, with D possibly called TRBD1 or TRBD2 (6 bases each). The CDR3 is 16 amino acids. V was clipped by 6 bases and J by 3 bases, with 19 bases between them. As DNA, the CDR3 is TGTGCCAGCAGCCCTGGGGCCCAGGGGAGGACAGATACGCAGTATTTT. This encodes CASSPGAQGRTDTQYF.

V usage is TRBV20-1 and J usage is TRBJ2-1, with D perhaps matching TRBD1 (6 bases). Trimming took 1 base from V and 6 from J, leaving 22 bases between them. The CDR3 runs to 17 residues. Germline values: CDR1 DFQATT, CDR2 SNEGSKA (reference sequence). The CDR3 DNA sequence: TGCAGTGCTAGAGCCCCCCCCGGGTCAGGGGTGTCCAATGAGCAGTTCTTC. Its translation: CSARAPPGSGVSNEQFF.

V and J are TRBV6-2 or TRBV6-3 and TRBJ2-7; the match to TRBD2 covers 10 bases. The CDR3 is 15 amino acids. Germline assignment: CDR1 MNHEY and CDR2 SVGEGT. V shed 5 bases, J shed 2 bases, and the junction held 6 bases outside the gene matches. The chain's CDR3 is CASSDLAGVTYEQYV. CDR3 DNA: TGTGCCAGCAGTGATCTAGCGGGAGTCACCTACGAGCAGTACGTC.

This clonotype came up a few times. The genes are TRBV11-2 and TRBJ2-5, with D unclear. V was trimmed by 1 base and J by 4 bases, leaving 7 bases between them. CDR1 and CDR2 from the germline V gene are SGHAT and FQNNGV. The CDR3 contains 13 residues. The CDR3 region is CASSLGWRETQYF. CDR3 DNA sequence: TGTGCCAGCAGCTTAGGGTGGCGAGAGACCCAGTACTTC.

This clonotype came up many times. The V and J genes are TRBV5-1 and TRBJ2-1; possibly TRBD2 for D (5 bases). Per the germline V gene, CDR1 is SGHRS and CDR2 is YFSETQ. V gave up 1 base and J gave up 5 bases, with 10 bases separating them. The CDR3 has 14 residues. CDR3 in DNA: TGCGCCAGCAGCTTGCTCGGACTCAACAATGAGCAGTTCTTC. Translation: CASSLLGLNNEQFF.

J is TRBJ1-4 and V is TRBV6-5; unclear D gene. The CDR3 has 15 residues. Trimming removed 0 bases from V and 2 bases from J, with 7 bases in between. Germline lookup yields CDR1 MNHEY and CDR2 SVGAGI. The chain's CDR3 is CASSYSRRTNEKLFF. The CDR3 coding sequence is TGTGCCAGCAGTTACTCCCGGAGGACTAATGAAAAACTGTTTTTT.

This clonotype came up many times. The chain carries TRBV6-2 or TRBV6-3 and TRBJ1-5, with TRBD1 as a possible D gene (5 bases). V lost 3 bases and J lost 7, with 10 bases in between. In germline, CDR1 is MNHEY, CDR2 SVGEGT. The CDR3 totals 13 residues. CDR3 in amino acids: CASSYTGGQPQHF. The CDR3, as DNA: TGTGCCAGCAGTTATACTGGGGGGCAGCCCCAGCATTTT.

A word on this clonotype: Relative to the germline gene, one junction end is altered; a read error may explain this. This rearrangement joins TRBV20-1 to TRBJ1-6; possible D gene TRBD1, 6 bases. CDR1 is DFQATT, CDR2 SNEGSKA, per germline (reference sequence). The CDR3 is made up of 13 amino acids. The CDR3 is CSARGAVNSPLDF. CDR3 DNA sequence: TGCAGTGCTAGGGGGGCAGTCAATTCACCCCTCGACTTT.

The table lists this clonotype with many counts. The genes are TRBV6-2 or TRBV6-3 and TRBJ2-4; no definite D call. Germline CDR1 is MNHEY and CDR2 is SVGEGT. The CDR3 loop spans 12 amino acids. The V end was cut by 0 bases, the J end by 6 bases, with 3 bases between. CDR3 protein: CASSYSGNIQYF. The DNA for the CDR3 is TGTGCCAGCAGTTACTCAGGAAACATTCAGTACTTC.

A few counts support this clonotype. The J gene is TRBJ1-6, the V gene TRBV6-5; D may be TRBD1 (5 bases). V was cut by 1 base and J by 9 bases, with 10 bases left in between. The CDR3 covers 14 residues. Looked up from germline, CDR1 is MNHEY and CDR2 is SVGAGI. CDR3 DNA sequence: TGTGCCAGCAGTTACTTCGACGGGGCTTCACCCCTCCACTTT. This sequence encodes CASSYFDGASPLHF.

This clonotype was counted many times. The chain carries TRBV7-2 and TRBJ2-5; 10 positions agree with TRBD2. Trimming cost V 7 bases and J 5 bases; bases outside gene matches: 10. Germline lookup yields CDR1 SGHTA and CDR2 FQGNSA. This CDR3 is built from 15 residues. CDR3 amino acids: CASILSGGLGETQYF. The CDR3 nucleotides are TGTGCCAGCATCCTTAGCGGGGGGCTTGGGGAGACCCAGTACTTC.

The chain combines TRBV6-5 with TRBJ2-7; D call uncertain. The germline V gene encodes CDR1 MNHEY and CDR2 SVGAGI. V shed 5 bases and J shed 4 bases, with 15 bases lying between them. The CDR3 consists of 14 residues. The CDR3 here is CASSTRMDVYEQYV. CDR3 coding DNA: TGTGCCAGCAGTACGCGGATGGACGTTTACGAGCAGTACGTC.

This clonotype occurred many times. The V gene is TRBV6-5, the J gene TRBJ2-3; the D gene is possibly TRBD2 (5 bases). V was cut by 6 bases and J by 4 bases, with 11 bases left in between. This CDR3 comprises 13 residues. CDR1 and CDR2 (germline): MNHEY, SVGAGI. The CDR3 sequence is CASRQDYSDTQYF. The CDR3 bases are TGTGCCAGCAGACAAGACTACTCAGATACGCAGTATTTT.

This clonotype was counted many times. The chain couples TRBV21-1 to TRBJ2-2; TRBD1 was called by the table and not checked on the DNA. TRBV21-1 is described as a pseudogene. The CDR3 loop spans 18 amino acids. DNA for the CDR3: TGTGCCAGCAGCAAATGGTACGGGACAGGGTTGTTCACCGGGGAGCTGTTTTTT. This codes for CASSKWYGTGLFTGELFF.

The V call is TRBV10-3, the J call TRBJ2-3; TRBD2 agrees at 15 bases. J gave up 7 bases and V 4 bases, and 6 bases lay outside the gene matches. This CDR3 region has 16 residues. From germline, CDR1 is ENHRY and CDR2 SYGVKD. The CDR3 DNA follows: TGTGCCATCAGTGGGACTAGCGGGGGGGCAACAAATACGCAGTATTTT. Translating it yields CAISGTSGGATNTQYF.

The sample holds a few counts of this clonotype. This chain links TRBV6-5 with TRBJ1-2; D call uncertain. The CDR3 runs 15 residues. Between the trimmed V and J ends, which lost 0 bases and 3 bases, there was a span of 11 bases. Germline V gene data show CDR1 as MNHEY and CDR2 as SVGAGI. The CDR3 DNA follows: TGTGCCAGCAGTTACTCGCCAGGTCTTGACTATGGCTACACCTTC. It codes for CASSYSPGLDYGYTF.

This clonotype has ten or more counts. The chain joins TRBV7-6 to TRBJ2-5; 13 bases are a match to TRBD2. The CDR3 runs to 18 residues. V trimming: 4 bases; J trimming: 2 bases; junction bases outside the gene matches: 10. The V gene's germline CDR1 is SGHVS and CDR2 FNYEAQ. The chain's CDR3 is CASSSRRLAGGLQETQYF. In nucleotides, the CDR3 is TGTGCCAGCAGCTCCCGCCGACTAGCGGGAGGACTACAAGAGACCCAGTACTTC.

This clonotype was seen many times. V is TRBV7-2 and J is TRBJ1-4, with 7 bases matching TRBD1. The J segment lost 8 bases and the V segment lost 5 bases, leaving 11 bases of the junction unmatched. From germline, CDR1 is SGHTA and CDR2 FQGNSA. This CDR3 contains 15 residues. The CDR3 here is CASSALQGRKEKLFF. CDR3 sequence (DNA): TGTGCCAGCAGCGCACTACAGGGGAGAAAGGAAAAACTGTTTTTT.